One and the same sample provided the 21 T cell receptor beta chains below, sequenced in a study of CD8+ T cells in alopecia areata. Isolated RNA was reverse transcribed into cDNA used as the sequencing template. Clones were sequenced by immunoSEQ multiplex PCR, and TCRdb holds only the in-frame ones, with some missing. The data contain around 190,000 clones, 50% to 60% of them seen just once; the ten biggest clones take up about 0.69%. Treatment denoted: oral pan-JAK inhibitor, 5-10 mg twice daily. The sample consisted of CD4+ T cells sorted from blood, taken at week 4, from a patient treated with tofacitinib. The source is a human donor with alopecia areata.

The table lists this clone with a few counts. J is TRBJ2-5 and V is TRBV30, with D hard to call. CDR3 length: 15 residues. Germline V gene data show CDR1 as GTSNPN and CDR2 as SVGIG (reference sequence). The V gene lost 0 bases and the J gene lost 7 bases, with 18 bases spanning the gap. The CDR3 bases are TGTGCCTGGAGTGTGTGGGGTGGCTCCGGAGTGACCCAGTACTTC. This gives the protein CAWSVWGGSGVTQYF.

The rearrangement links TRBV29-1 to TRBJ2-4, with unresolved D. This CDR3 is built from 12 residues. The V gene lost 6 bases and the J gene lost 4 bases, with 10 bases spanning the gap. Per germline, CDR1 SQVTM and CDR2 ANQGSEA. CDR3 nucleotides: TGCAGCGTCTCGGACCAGAAAAACATTCAGTACTTC. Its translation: CSVSDQKNIQYF.

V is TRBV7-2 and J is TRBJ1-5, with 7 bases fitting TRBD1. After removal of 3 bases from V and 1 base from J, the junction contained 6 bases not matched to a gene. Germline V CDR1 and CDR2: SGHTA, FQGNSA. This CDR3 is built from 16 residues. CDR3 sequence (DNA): TGTGCCAGCAGCTTTCTTCCGACAGGGAGCAATCAGCCCCAGCATTTT. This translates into CASSFLPTGSNQPQHF.

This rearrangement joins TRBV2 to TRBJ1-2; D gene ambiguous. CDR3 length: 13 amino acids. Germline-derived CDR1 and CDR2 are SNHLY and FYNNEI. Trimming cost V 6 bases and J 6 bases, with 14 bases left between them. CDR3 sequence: CASRGDNPHGYTF. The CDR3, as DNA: TGTGCCAGCAGGGGTGACAATCCCCATGGCTACACCTTC.

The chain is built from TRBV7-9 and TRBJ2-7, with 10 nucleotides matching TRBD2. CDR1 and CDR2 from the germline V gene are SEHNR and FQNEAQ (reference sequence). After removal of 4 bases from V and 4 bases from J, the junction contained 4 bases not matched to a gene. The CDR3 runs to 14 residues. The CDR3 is CASSSKREGYEQYF. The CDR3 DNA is TGTGCCAGCAGCTCCAAGCGGGAGGGGTACGAGCAGTACTTC. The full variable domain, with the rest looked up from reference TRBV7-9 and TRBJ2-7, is DTGVSQNPRHKITKRGQNVTFRCDPISEHNRLYWYRQTLGQGPEFLTYFQNEAQLEKSRLLSDRFSAERPKGSFSTLEIQRTEQGDSAMYLCASSSKREGYEQYFGPGTRLTVT.

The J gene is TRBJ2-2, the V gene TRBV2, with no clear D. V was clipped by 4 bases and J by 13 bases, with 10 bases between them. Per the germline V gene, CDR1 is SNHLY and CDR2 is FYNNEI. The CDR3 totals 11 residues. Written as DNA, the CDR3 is TGTGCCAGCAGTGGGGCCCAAGGGCTGTTTTTT. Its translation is CASSGAQGLFF.

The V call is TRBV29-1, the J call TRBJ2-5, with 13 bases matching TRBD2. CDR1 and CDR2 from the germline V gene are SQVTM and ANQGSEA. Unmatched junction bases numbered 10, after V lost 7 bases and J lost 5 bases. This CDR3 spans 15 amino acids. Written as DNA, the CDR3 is TGCAGCGCTCCTACTAGCGGGAGGGCCAGGGAGACCCAGTACTTC. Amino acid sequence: CSAPTSGRARETQYF.

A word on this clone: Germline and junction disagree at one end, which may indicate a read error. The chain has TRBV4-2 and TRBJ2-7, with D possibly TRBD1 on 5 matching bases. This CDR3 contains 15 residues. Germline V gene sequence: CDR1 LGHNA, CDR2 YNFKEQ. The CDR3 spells CASSQELTAVYEQYF. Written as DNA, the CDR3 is TGTGCCAGCAGTCAAGAGTTGACAGCCGTCTACGAGCAGTACTTC.

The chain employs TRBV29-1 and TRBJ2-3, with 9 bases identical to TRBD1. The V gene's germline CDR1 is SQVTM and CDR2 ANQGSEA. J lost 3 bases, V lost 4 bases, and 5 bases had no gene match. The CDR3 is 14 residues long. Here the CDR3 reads CSVGRTGVTDTQYF. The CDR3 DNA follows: TGCAGCGTTGGACGGACAGGGGTGACAGATACGCAGTATTTT.

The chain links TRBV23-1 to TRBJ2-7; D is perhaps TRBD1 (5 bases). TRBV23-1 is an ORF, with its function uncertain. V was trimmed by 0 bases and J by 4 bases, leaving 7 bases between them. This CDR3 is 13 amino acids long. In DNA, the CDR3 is TGCGCCAGCAGTCAATCGGACAATTACGAGCAGTACTTC. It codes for CASSQSDNYEQYF.

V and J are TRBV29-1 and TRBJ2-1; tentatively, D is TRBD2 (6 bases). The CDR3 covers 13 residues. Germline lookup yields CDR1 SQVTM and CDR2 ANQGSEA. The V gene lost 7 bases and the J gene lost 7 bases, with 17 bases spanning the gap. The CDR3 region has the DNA TGCAGCGCCGGGACTTCGGAGGGAAATGAGCAGTTCTTC. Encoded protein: CSAGTSEGNEQFF.

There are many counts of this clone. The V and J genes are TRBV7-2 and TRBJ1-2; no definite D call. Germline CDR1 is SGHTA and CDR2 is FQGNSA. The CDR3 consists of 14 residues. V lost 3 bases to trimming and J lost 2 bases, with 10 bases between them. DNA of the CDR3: TGTGCCAGCAGCTTGGGAGGGCAGAACTATGGCTACACCTTC. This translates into CASSLGGQNYGYTF.

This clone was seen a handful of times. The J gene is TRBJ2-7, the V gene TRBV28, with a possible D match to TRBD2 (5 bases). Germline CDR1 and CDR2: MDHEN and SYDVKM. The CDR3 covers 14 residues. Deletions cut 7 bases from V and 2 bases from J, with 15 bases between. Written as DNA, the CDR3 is TGTGCCAGCATGCCCCGGAGAGGGACCTACGAGCAGTACTTC. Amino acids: CASMPRRGTYEQYF.

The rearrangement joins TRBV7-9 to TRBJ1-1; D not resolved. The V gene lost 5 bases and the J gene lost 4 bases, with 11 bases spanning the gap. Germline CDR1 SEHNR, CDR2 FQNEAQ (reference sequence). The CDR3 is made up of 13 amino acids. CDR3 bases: TGTGCCAGCAGCGTTACAGTAGCCACTGAAGCTTTCTTT. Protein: CASSVTVATEAFF.

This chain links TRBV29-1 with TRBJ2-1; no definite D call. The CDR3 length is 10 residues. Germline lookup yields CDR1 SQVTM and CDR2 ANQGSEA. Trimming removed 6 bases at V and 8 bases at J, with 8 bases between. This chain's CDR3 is CSVFVHEQFF. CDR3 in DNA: TGCAGCGTCTTTGTCCATGAGCAGTTCTTC.

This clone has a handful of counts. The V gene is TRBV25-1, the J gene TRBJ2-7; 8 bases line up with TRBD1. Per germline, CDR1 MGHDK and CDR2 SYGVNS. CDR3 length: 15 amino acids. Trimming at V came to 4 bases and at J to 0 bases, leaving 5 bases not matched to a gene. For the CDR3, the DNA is TGTGCCAGCAGTGTAGGGACAGGACACTCCTACGAGCAGTACTTC. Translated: CASSVGTGHSYEQYF.

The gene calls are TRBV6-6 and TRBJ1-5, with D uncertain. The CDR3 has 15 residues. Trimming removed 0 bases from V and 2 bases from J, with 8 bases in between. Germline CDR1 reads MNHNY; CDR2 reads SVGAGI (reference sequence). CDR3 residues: CASSYSRVGNQPQHF. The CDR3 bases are TGTGCCAGCAGTTACTCCCGGGTGGGCAATCAGCCCCAGCATTTT.

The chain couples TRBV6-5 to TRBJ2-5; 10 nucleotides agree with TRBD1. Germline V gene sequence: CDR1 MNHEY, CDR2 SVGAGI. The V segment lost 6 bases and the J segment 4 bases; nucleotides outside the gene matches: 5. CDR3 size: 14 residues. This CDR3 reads CASRPDRGRETQYF. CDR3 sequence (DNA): TGTGCCAGCAGACCCGACAGGGGGCGAGAGACCCAGTACTTC.

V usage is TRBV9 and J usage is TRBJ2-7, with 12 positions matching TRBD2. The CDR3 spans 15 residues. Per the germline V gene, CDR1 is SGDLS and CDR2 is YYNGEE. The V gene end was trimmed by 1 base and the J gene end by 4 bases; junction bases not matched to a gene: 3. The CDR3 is CASSVSTSGRYEQYF. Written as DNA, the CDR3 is TGTGCCAGCAGCGTAAGTACTAGCGGGAGGTACGAGCAGTACTTC.

As DNA, the CDR3 is TGCAGCGCTAGGCGGACAGGGGTTGCCGGGGAGCTGTTTTTT. This encodes CSARRTGVAGELFF. The genes are TRBV29-1 and TRBJ2-2, with 9 bases matching TRBD1. The CDR3 spans 14 residues. The V gene end was trimmed by 7 bases and the J gene end by 6 bases; junction bases not matched to a gene: 9. Germline V gene lookup returns CDR1 SQVTM and CDR2 ANQGSEA.

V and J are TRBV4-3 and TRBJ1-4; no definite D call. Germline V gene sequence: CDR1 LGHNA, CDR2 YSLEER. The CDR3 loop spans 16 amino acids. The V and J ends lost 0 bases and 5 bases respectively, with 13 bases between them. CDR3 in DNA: TGCGCCAGCAGCCAAGATAGGCGTCAGACAAATGAAAAACTGTTTTTT. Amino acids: CASSQDRRQTNEKLFF.